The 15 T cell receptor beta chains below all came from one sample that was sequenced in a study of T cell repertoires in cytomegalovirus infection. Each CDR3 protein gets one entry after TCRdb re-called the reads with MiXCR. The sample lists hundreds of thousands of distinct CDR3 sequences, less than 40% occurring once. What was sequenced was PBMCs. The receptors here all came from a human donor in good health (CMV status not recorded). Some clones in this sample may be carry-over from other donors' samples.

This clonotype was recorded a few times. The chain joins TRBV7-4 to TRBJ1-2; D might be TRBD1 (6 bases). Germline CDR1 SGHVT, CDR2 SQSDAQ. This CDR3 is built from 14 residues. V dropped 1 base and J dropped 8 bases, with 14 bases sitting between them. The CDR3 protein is CASSLGGGLSGYTF. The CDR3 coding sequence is TGTGCCAGCAGCTTAGGTGGGGGCTTGAGCGGCTACACCTTC.

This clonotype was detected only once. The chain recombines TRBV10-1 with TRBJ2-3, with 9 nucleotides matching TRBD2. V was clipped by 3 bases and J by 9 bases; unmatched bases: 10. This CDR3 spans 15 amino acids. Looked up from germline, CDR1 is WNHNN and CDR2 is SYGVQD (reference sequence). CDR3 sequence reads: CASSDVVRRGGTQYF. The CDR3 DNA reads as TGCGCCAGCAGTGATGTGGTTCGGCGGGGGGGCACGCAGTATTTT.

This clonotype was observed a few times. This CDR3 reads CASSLGTSGIVETQYF. The CDR3 DNA reads TGTGCCAGCAGCTTAGGGACTAGCGGGATTGTAGAGACCCAGTACTTC. V gene TRBV7-6 combines with J gene TRBJ2-5, with 12 positions matching TRBD2. This CDR3 region has 16 residues. V lost 1 base and J lost 4; bases outside the gene matches: 4. Germline V gene data show CDR1 as SGHVS and CDR2 as FNYEAQ.

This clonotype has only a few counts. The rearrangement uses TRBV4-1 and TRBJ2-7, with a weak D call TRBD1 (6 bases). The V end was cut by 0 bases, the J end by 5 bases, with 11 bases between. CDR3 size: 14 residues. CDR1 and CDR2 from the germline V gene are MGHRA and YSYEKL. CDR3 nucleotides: TGCGCCAGCAGCCAAGATCACACAGGGAACGAGCAGTACTTC. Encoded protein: CASSQDHTGNEQYF.

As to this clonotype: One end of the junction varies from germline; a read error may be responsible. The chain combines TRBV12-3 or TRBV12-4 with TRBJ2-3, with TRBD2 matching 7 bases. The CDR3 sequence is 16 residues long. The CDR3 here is CASSLASVAGTDTQSF. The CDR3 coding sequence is TGTGCCAGCAGTTTAGCGTCAGTAGCGGGCACAGATACGCAGTCTTTT.

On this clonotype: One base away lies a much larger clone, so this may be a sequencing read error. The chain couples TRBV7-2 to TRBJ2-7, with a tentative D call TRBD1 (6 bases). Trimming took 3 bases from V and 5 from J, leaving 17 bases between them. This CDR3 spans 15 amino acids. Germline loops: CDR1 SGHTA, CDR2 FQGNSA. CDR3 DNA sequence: TGTGCCAGCAGCTTCCGACAGGAAGCCAAAAACGAGCAGTACTTC. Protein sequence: CASSFRQEAKNEQYF.

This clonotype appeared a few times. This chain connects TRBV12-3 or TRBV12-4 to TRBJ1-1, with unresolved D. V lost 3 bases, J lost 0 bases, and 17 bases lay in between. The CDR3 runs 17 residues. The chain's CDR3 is CASSFRPVVEVNTEAFF. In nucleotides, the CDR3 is TGTGCCAGCAGTTTTCGCCCGGTGGTAGAGGTGAACACTGAAGCTTTCTTT.

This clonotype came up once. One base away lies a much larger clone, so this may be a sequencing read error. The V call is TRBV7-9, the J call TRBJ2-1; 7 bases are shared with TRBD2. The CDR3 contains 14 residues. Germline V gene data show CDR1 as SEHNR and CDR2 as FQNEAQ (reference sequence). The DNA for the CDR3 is TGTGCCAGCAGCTTACCGGGGGGATACAATGAGCGGTTCTTC. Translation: CASSLPGGYNERFF.

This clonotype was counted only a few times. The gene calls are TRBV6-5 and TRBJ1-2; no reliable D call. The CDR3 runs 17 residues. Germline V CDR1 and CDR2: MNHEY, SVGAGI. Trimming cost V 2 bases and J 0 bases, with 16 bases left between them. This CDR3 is CASSYLKRTTSNYGYTF. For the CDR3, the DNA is TGTGCCAGCAGTTACCTAAAAAGAACTACTTCTAACTATGGCTACACCTTC.

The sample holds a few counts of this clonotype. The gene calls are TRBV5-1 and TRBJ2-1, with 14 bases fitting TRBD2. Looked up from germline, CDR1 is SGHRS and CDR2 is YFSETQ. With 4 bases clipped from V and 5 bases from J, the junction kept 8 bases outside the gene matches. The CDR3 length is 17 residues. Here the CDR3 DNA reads TGCGCCAGCAGCCCGGGGACTAGCGGGAGAATCCACAATGAGCAGTTCTTC. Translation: CASSPGTSGRIHNEQFF. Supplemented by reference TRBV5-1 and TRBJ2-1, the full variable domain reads KAGVTQTPRYLIKTRGQQVTLSCSPISGHRSVSWYQQTPGQGLQFLFEYFSETQRNKGNFPGRFSGRQFSNSRSEMNVSTLELGDSALYLCASSPGTSGRIHNEQFFGPGTRLTVL.

The DNA for the CDR3 is TGTGCCATCAGTGAGGACTACGAGCAGTACTTC. This codes for CAISEDYEQYF. V gene TRBV10-3 combines with J gene TRBJ2-7; D uncertain. The germline V gene encodes CDR1 ENHRY and CDR2 SYGVKD. V dropped 2 bases and J dropped 3 bases, with 2 bases sitting between them. CDR3 length: 11 residues.

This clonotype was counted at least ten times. The chain's CDR3 is CASSSGRGAGGSSYEQYF. DNA of the CDR3: TGTGCCAGCAGCTCAGGACGCGGAGCGGGGGGGAGCTCCTACGAGCAGTACTTC. This chain connects TRBV7-2 to TRBJ2-7; 10 positions agree with TRBD2. The V and J ends lost 4 bases and 0 bases, in that order; junction bases with no gene match: 12. The CDR3 contains 18 residues. Germline CDR1 reads SGHTA; CDR2 reads FQGNSA.

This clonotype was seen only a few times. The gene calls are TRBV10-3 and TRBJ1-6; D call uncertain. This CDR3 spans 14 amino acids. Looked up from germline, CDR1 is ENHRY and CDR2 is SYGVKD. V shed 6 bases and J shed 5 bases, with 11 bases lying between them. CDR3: CAIRKQTDNSPLHF. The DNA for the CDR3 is TGTGCCATCAGGAAACAGACTGATAATTCACCCCTCCACTTT.

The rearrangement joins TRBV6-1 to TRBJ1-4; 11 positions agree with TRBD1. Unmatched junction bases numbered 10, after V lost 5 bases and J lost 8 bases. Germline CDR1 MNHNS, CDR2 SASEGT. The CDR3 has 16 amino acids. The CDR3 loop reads CASSPRDRGGDEKLFF. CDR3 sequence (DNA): TGTGCCAGCAGTCCCCGGGACAGGGGGGGAGACGAAAAACTGTTTTTT.

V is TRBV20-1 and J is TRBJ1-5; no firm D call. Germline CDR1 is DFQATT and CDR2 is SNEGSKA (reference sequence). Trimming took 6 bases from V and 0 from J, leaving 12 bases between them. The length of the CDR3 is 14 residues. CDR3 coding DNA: TGCAGTGCGCCCGGGAGGGATAGCAATCAGCCCCAGCATTTT. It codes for CSAPGRDSNQPQHF.